A selection of T cell receptor beta chains follows, all from one sample in a study of identical twins. TCRdb re-analysed the 5' RACE reads in MiXCR, keeping a single row per CDR3 protein. The sample consists of around 490,000 distinct CDR3 sequences, around 15% of them appearing once. These data were also reused for a study on yellow fever vaccine responses in identical twins.

Sequencing was carried out using CD4+ T cells sorted from blood. All receptors come from a woman between 18 and 30 years old in good health. The CDR3 runs from the conserved cysteine through the conserved F or W. A D gene is named only where the DNA matches it firmly. Not every row has a clone size; where given, it reads once, few, many or a size class.

clone_size	v_call	j_call	d_call	cdr3_nt	cdr3_aa
NA	TRBV29-1	TRBJ2-6	NA	TGCAGCGTTCGGGGAGGGGGGAACTCTGGGGCCAACGTCCTGACTTTC	CSVRGGGNSGANVLTF
NA	TRBV18	TRBJ2-2	NA	TGTGCCAGCTCACCACTTGGGCCGGGGACCACCGGGGAGCTGTTTTTT	CASSPLGPGTTGELFF
NA	TRBV29-1	TRBJ2-3	NA	TGCAGCGTTGTGGTAGCGAGAACTTCCACAGATACGCAGTATTTT	CSVVVARTSTDTQYF
NA	TRBV7-8	TRBJ2-2	NA	TGTGCCAGCAGCCTCAATCCCCTTGAGGGGATCGGCACCGGGGAGCTGTTTTTT	CASSLNPLEGIGTGELFF
few	TRBV7-2	TRBJ2-2	NA	TGTGCCAGCAGCTCCGCCGGGAGAAGGGAGCTGTTTTTT	CASSSAGRRELFF
few	TRBV9	TRBJ2-1	NA	TGTGCCAGCAGCGTAGCTGGGCTAGACAATGAGCAGTTCTTC	CASSVAGLDNEQFF
NA	TRBV7-9	TRBJ2-1	NA	TGTGCCAGCAGCTTAGCCTCGAGGTATGACGCCTACAATGAGCAGTTCTTC	CASSLASRYDAYNEQFF
few	TRBV29-1	TRBJ1-1	NA	TGCAGCGTTGTCAAGGCGGGAGGGTTTAACACTGAAGCTTTCTTT	CSVVKAGGFNTEAFF
NA	TRBV10-3	TRBJ2-2	TRBD1	TGTGCCATCAGTGAAGGAGGTCGGACAGGGTGGATGTTTTTT	CAISEGGRTGWMFF
many	TRBV5-1	TRBJ2-5	NA	TGCGCCAGCAGCCCCTTGAGCGGTAAAGAGACCCAGTACTTC	CASSPLSGKETQYF
few	TRBV5-1	TRBJ1-4	NA	TGCGCCAGCAGCTTCACGGCCGTTAATGAAAAACTGTTTTTT	CASSFTAVNEKLFF
NA	TRBV6-1	TRBJ2-1	TRBD2	TGTGCCAGCAGGGCACTGACTAGCGGGTACAATGAGCAGTTCTTC	CASRALTSGYNEQFF
NA	TRBV24-1	TRBJ2-1	NA	TGTGCCACCAGTGAGTTTGGATGGTCCTACAATGAGCAGTTCTTC	CATSEFGWSYNEQFF
few	TRBV4-1	TRBJ2-3	NA	TGCGCCAGCAGCCAAGCCGGGGAGGATACGCAGTATTTT	CASSQAGEDTQYF
few	TRBV28	TRBJ1-1	NA	TGTGCCAGCAGTAGGTTGGGGACTGAAGCTTTCTTT	CASSRLGTEAFF
few	TRBV14	TRBJ2-7	NA	TGTGCCAGCAGCCAAGTGCCCACTCACGAGCAGTACTTC	CASSQVPTHEQYF
NA	TRBV10-3	TRBJ2-1	TRBD2	TGTGCCATCAGGGGGAGGGGTCACGATGAGCAGTTCTTC	CAIRGRGHDEQFF
NA	TRBV4-1	TRBJ2-5	NA	TGCGCCAGCAGCCAACCCGGGACTTTAAAAGAGACCCAGTACTTC	CASSQPGTLKETQYF
few	TRBV5-1	TRBJ2-7	NA	TGCGCCAGCAGCTTGGAGTCACAGGGATCCTACGAGCAGTACTTC	CASSLESQGSYEQYF
many	TRBV4-1	TRBJ2-2	TRBD2	TGCGCCAGCAGCCACGCGCGGGGGGACAACACCGGGGAGCTGTTTTTT	CASSHARGDNTGELFF
NA	TRBV20-1	TRBJ2-1	NA	TGCAGTGCTAGAGTTGCGGGGACTGGGAACTACAATGAGCAGTTCTTC	CSARVAGTGNYNEQFF
NA	TRBV5-1	TRBJ2-1	TRBD2	TGCGCCAGCAGCTTATCTAGCGGGGCCTCTTACAATGAGCAGTTCTTC	CASSLSSGASYNEQFF
few	TRBV12-3/TRBV12-4	TRBJ2-2	NA	TGTGCCAGCAGTTTCCGTCTCCGCACCGGGGAGCTGTTTTTT	CASSFRLRTGELFF
few	TRBV7-2	TRBJ2-1	NA	TGTGCCAGCAGCTTCCTCTCACGGGAGCAGTTCTTC	CASSFLSREQFF
NA	TRBV20-1	TRBJ1-2	NA	TGCAGTGCCAAGACACCACCCTATGGCTACACCTTC	CSAKTPPYGYTF
NA	TRBV2	TRBJ2-5	NA	TGTGCCAGCAGTGAGACGCGGGGCCTCGGGGAGACCCAGTACTTC	CASSETRGLGETQYF
few	TRBV20-1	TRBJ2-7	NA	TGCAGTGCTAGAGATTGGGGAGAGTCCTCCTACGAGCAGTACTTC	CSARDWGESSYEQYF
many	TRBV12-3/TRBV12-4	TRBJ2-7	NA	TGTGCCAGCAGTTTAGAGCCAGAGTACGAGCAGTACTTC	CASSLEPEYEQYF
NA	TRBV7-4	TRBJ1-5	TRBD1	TGTGCCAGCAGCCCGACCACCGGGACAGGCCCATATAGCAATCAGCCCCAGCATTTT	CASSPTTGTGPYSNQPQHF
NA	TRBV29-1	TRBJ2-7	NA	TGCAGCGCCGGGAATTTGGGGGGCGAGCAGTACTTC	CSAGNLGGEQYF
few	TRBV20-1	TRBJ2-3	NA	TGCAGTGCTAGCGGGGGACTCCGGGTGGCAGATACGCAGTATTTT	CSASGGLRVADTQYF
NA	TRBV5-1	TRBJ2-5	TRBD2	TGCGCCAGCAGCACTGGGACTACTGCCGAGACCCAGTACTTC	CASSTGTTAETQYF
few	TRBV12-3/TRBV12-4	TRBJ1-3	TRBD1	TGTGCCAGCAGTTTAGGTTCGACAGGGAAGACTGGAAACACCATATATTTT	CASSLGSTGKTGNTIYF
NA	TRBV3-1	TRBJ2-2	TRBD2	TGTGCCAGCAGCCCCGGGAGGGCGCACACCGGGGAGCTGTTTTTT	CASSPGRAHTGELFF
NA	TRBV25-1	TRBJ2-1	TRBD1	TGTGCCAGCAGTGATCCTCGGGACAGGGGGGATGAGCAGTTCTTC	CASSDPRDRGDEQFF
NA	TRBV7-9	TRBJ2-3	TRBD2	TGTGCCAGCAGCTTAGGACTAGCGGAAAGCACAGATACGCAGTATTTT	CASSLGLAESTDTQYF
NA	TRBV5-1	TRBJ2-1	NA	TGCGCCAGCAGCTTGGACGCTAACTACAATGAGCAGTTCTTC	CASSLDANYNEQFF
few	TRBV12-3/TRBV12-4	TRBJ2-1	NA	TGTGCCAGCAGTTTTGGGGGGTTTCCGCAGTTCTTC	CASSFGGFPQFF
NA	TRBV20-1	TRBJ2-1	TRBD2	TGCAGTCACCCCGGGGCGGGAGGGGAATACAATGAGCAGTTCTTC	CSHPGAGGEYNEQFF
NA	TRBV3-1	TRBJ1-5	NA	TGTGCCAGCAGCCAAGAGAGGGGGGCATATCAGCCCCAGCATTTT	CASSQERGAYQPQHF
NA	TRBV5-1	TRBJ2-7	TRBD1	TGCGCCAGCAGCTTGGGGCCGTCGACAGGGGTCTCCTACGAGCAGTACTTC	CASSLGPSTGVSYEQYF
few	TRBV4-1	TRBJ2-2	NA	TGCGCCAGCAGCATACCATTCACCGGGGAGCTGTTTTTT	CASSIPFTGELFF
few	TRBV7-9	TRBJ1-5	NA	TGTGCCAGCAGCGCGACGGTGCATAGCAATCAGCCCCAGCATTTT	CASSATVHSNQPQHF
NA	TRBV5-1	TRBJ2-7	TRBD1	TGCGCCAGCACCCAACAGGGGGCAGGGGGGCAGTACTTC	CASTQQGAGGQYF
NA	TRBV12-3/TRBV12-4	TRBJ1-2	NA	TGTGCCAGCAGTTTAGTCCGGGCAGGTGGCTATGGCTACACCTTC	CASSLVRAGGYGYTF